Presented here are 26 T cell receptor beta chains from one specimen sequenced in a study of cytomegalovirus exposure and HLA in healthy donors. The PCR made use of 60 Vbeta and 13 Jbeta primers. Sequenced by immunoSEQ multiplex PCR; TCRdb stores in-frame clones only, minus some. The data contain more than 200,000 clones, over 75% of them singletons. Sample: PBMCs. These receptors all come from a man aged 18 to 29 in good health and CMV-seronegative.

J is TRBJ1-1 and V is TRBV9; a weak D match, TRBD1 (5 bases). The CDR3 runs to 13 residues. V dropped 2 bases and J dropped 3 bases, with 8 bases sitting between them. In germline, CDR1 is SGDLS, CDR2 YYNGEE. The CDR3 sequence is CASSVQGDTEAFF. The CDR3 DNA is TGTGCCAGCAGCGTTCAGGGTGACACTGAAGCTTTCTTT.

The V call is TRBV14, the J call TRBJ2-1, with 15 positions matching TRBD2. Germline V gene data show CDR1 as SGHDN and CDR2 as FVKESK. The CDR3 is made up of 16 amino acids. V dropped 4 bases and J dropped 8; count of bases not matched to a gene: 6. The CDR3 DNA reads as TGTGCCAGCAGCCCTCGGACTAGCGGGAGGGTCGATGAGCAGTTCTTC. Its translation: CASSPRTSGRVDEQFF.

V usage is TRBV5-4 and J usage is TRBJ2-1; D might be TRBD1 (6 bases). Trimming left V 4 bases short and J 5 bases short, with 13 bases between. Looked up from germline, CDR1 is SGHNT and CDR2 is YYREEE (reference sequence). CDR3 size: 14 residues. CDR3 residues: CASSPKTGHNEQFF. The CDR3 region has the DNA TGTGCCAGCAGCCCAAAAACAGGGCACAATGAGCAGTTCTTC.

Only a few counts were recorded for this clone. The chain combines TRBV7-9 with TRBJ2-1; 8 bases line up with TRBD1. The germline V gene has CDR1 SEHNR and CDR2 FQNEAQ (reference sequence). V was pared by 5 bases and J by 5 bases, with 11 bases of the junction left unmatched. The CDR3 is 16 residues long. The CDR3 loop reads CASSLPRQGANNEQFF. CDR3 DNA sequence: TGTGCCAGCAGCCTCCCGCGGCAGGGGGCAAACAATGAGCAGTTCTTC.

The gene calls are TRBV11-3 and TRBJ2-3; TRBD1 matches at 7 bases. Trimming cost V 1 base and J 3 bases; bases outside gene matches: 7. The CDR3 spans 16 residues. The germline gives CDR1 SGHNT, CDR2 YENEEA. CDR3 coding DNA: TGTGCCAGCAGCTTAGGACAGGGCTCTGGGACAGATACGCAGTATTTT. As protein: CASSLGQGSGTDTQYF.

The V and J genes are TRBV10-1 and TRBJ2-3; 8 bases fit TRBD1. CDR3 length: 18 amino acids. Germline values: CDR1 WNHNN, CDR2 SYGVQD (reference sequence). V shed 7 bases, J shed 4 bases, and the junction held 19 bases outside the gene matches. Here the CDR3 reads CASMCLGTVDRESDTQYF. The DNA of the CDR3 is TGCGCCAGCATGTGTCTCGGCACGGTGGACAGGGAGTCAGATACGCAGTATTTT.

This chain connects TRBV6-5 to TRBJ1-2; 9 bases are shared with TRBD1. Germline CDR1 and CDR2: MNHEY and SVGAGI. CDR3 length: 14 amino acids. V trimming: 8 bases; J trimming: 5 bases; junction bases outside the gene matches: 9. The CDR3, as DNA: TGTGCCAGCGGACGACAGGGGGGTGGGTATGGCTACACCTTC. This translates into CASGRQGGGYGYTF.

The CDR3 DNA is TGTGCCAGCAGCTTGGAGGGGTACTCTGGAAACACCATATATTTT. This codes for CASSLEGYSGNTIYF. The rearrangement joins TRBV5-8 to TRBJ1-3; a weak D match, TRBD1 (5 bases). With 0 bases removed from V and 0 bases from J, the gap between germline ends came to 7 bases. This CDR3 region has 15 residues. CDR1 and CDR2 from the germline V gene are SGHTS and YDEGEE.

This sequence joins TRBV15 and TRBJ1-5; no definite D call. The V end lost 5 bases, the J end lost 7 bases, and 12 bases lay between the germline ends. This CDR3 region has 13 residues. CDR1 is LNHNV and CDR2 is YYDKDF in the germline V gene (reference sequence). CDR3 sequence: CATSSGEDQPQHF. The CDR3 region has the DNA TGTGCCACCAGCTCCGGAGAAGACCAGCCCCAGCATTTT.

The genes are TRBV25-1 and TRBJ2-5; 7 bases agree with TRBD1. The CDR3 runs 14 residues. After removal of 4 bases from V and 5 bases from J, the junction contained 7 bases not matched to a gene. CDR1 is MGHDK, CDR2 SYGVNS, per germline. The CDR3 region is CASSVLGQSETQYF. In nucleotides, the CDR3 is TGTGCCAGCAGTGTACTGGGACAGTCCGAGACCCAGTACTTC.

The chain joins TRBV21-1 to TRBJ2-7; the table names TRBD1, a call not compared with the DNA. TRBV21-1 represents a pseudogene. This CDR3 region has 14 residues. CDR3 sequence: CASSPGQGYNEQYF. The CDR3 DNA is TGTGCCAGCAGCCCGGGACAGGGGTACAACGAGCAGTACTTC.

This rearrangement joins TRBV6-5 to TRBJ2-1, with 8 nucleotides matching TRBD1. The CDR3 is 15 amino acids. Germline V CDR1 and CDR2: MNHEY, SVGAGI. V was clipped by 6 bases and J by 7 bases; unmatched bases: 11. This chain's CDR3 is CASSRDRTLMNEQFF. Written as DNA, the CDR3 is TGTGCCAGCAGCCGGGACAGGACCCTTATGAATGAGCAGTTCTTC.

This chain connects TRBV28 to TRBJ1-4; no clear D. CDR1 MDHEN and CDR2 SYDVKM come from the germline V gene. The V gene lost 5 bases and the J gene lost 3 bases, with 13 bases spanning the gap. This CDR3 spans 15 amino acids. CDR3 sequence: CASSASQISNEKLFF. CDR3 DNA: TGTGCCAGCAGTGCCTCACAGATATCTAATGAAAAACTGTTTTTT. The whole variable domain, filled in from reference TRBV28 and TRBJ1-4, reads DVKVTQSSRYLVKRTGEKVFLECVQDMDHENMFWYRQDPGLGLRLIYFSYDVKMKEKGDIPEGYSVSREKKERFSLILESASTNQTSMYLCASSASQISNEKLFFGSGTQLSVL.

CDR3 amino acids: CASSLTGEYEQYF. CDR3 nucleotide sequence: TGCGCCAGCAGCTTGACAGGGGAGTACGAGCAGTACTTC. V usage is TRBV5-1 and J usage is TRBJ2-7; 7 bases agree with TRBD1. With 1 base clipped from V and 4 bases from J, the junction kept 2 bases outside the gene matches. The CDR3 covers 13 residues. CDR1 is SGHRS, CDR2 YFSETQ, per germline.

The chain recombines TRBV18 with TRBJ1-3; weak D call: TRBD1 (6 bases). The CDR3 extends over 17 amino acids. Germline V gives CDR1 KGHSH, CDR2 LQKENI. V was clipped by 2 bases and J by 0 bases, with 14 bases between them. The CDR3 DNA sequence: TGTGCCAGCTCACCATCCGGACAGCCCTTCTCTGGAAACACCATATATTTT. It specifies CASSPSGQPFSGNTIYF.

The gene calls are TRBV18 and TRBJ2-1; D not certain. Germline-derived CDR1 and CDR2 are KGHSH and LQKENI. The CDR3 is 14 residues long. V was cut by 3 bases and J by 4 bases, with 10 bases left in between. This CDR3 reads CASSPPMAYNEQFF. As DNA, the CDR3 is TGTGCCAGCTCACCCCCCATGGCTTACAATGAGCAGTTCTTC.

This clone was recorded a few times. The V gene is TRBV7-2, the J gene TRBJ2-7, with 8 bases lining up with TRBD1. V lost 3 bases to trimming and J lost 3 bases; unmatched junction nucleotides: 7. Germline CDR1 is SGHTA and CDR2 is FQGNSA. The CDR3 sequence is 15 residues long. CDR3 DNA sequence: TGTGCCAGCAGCTTGCAACAGGGGGTTTACTACGAGCAGTACTTC. This encodes CASSLQQGVYYEQYF.

This clone was recorded a few times. The rearrangement uses TRBV5-6 and TRBJ2-1, with 8 nucleotides matching TRBD1. CDR3 length: 14 amino acids. Germline values: CDR1 SGHDT, CDR2 YYEEEE. V shed 4 bases, J shed 8 bases, and the junction held 8 bases outside the gene matches. The CDR3 DNA is TGTGCCAGCAGCCCCGGGGCAGGGGGCTATGAGCAGTTCTTC. Its translation: CASSPGAGGYEQFF.

The CDR3 DNA is TGTGCCAGCCACCGGGCGGGGGCCTACGAGCAGTACTTC. Its translation is CASHRAGAYEQYF. J is TRBJ2-7 and V is TRBV27; 7 positions agree with TRBD2. Trimming cost V 8 bases and J 2 bases; bases outside gene matches: 6. CDR1 is MNHEY, CDR2 SMNVEV, per germline (reference sequence). The CDR3 is 13 residues long.

The V and J genes are TRBV6-4 and TRBJ2-1; 9 bases line up with TRBD1. This CDR3 region has 15 residues. Trimming removed 2 bases from V and 5 bases from J; junction bases left unmatched: 4. Germline V lookup: CDR1 MRHNA, CDR2 SNTAGT. The chain's CDR3 is CASSDGGQGNNEQFF. CDR3 sequence (DNA): TGTGCCAGCAGTGACGGGGGACAGGGTAACAATGAGCAGTTCTTC.

The chain combines TRBV18 with TRBJ2-3; TRBD2 matches 9 bases. V lost 0 bases and J lost 10; bases outside the gene matches: 11. The CDR3 length is 16 residues. Germline V gene data show CDR1 as KGHSH and CDR2 as LQKENI. The CDR3 loop is CASSPPLSGSRASQYF. For the CDR3, the DNA is TGTGCCAGCTCACCACCCCTTAGCGGGAGCAGAGCCTCGCAGTATTTT.

CDR3 sequence (DNA): TGTGCCAGTAGTATAGTAGAGAACACTGAAGCTTTCTTT. Its translation is CASSIVENTEAFF. The genes are TRBV19 and TRBJ1-1; D is ambiguous. Germline V gene data show CDR1 as LNHDA and CDR2 as SQIVND (reference sequence). The CDR3 extends over 13 amino acids. The V end lost 1 base, the J end lost 1 base, and 4 bases lay between the germline ends.

Only one count was recorded for this clone. The V gene is TRBV11-3, the J gene TRBJ2-1, with TRBD1 identical over 10 bases. The CDR3 loop spans 17 amino acids. V dropped 1 base and J dropped 8; count of bases not matched to a gene: 11. Per germline, CDR1 SGHNT and CDR2 YENEEA. The CDR3 region is CASSLVVRGQGFDEQFF. The CDR3 DNA is TGTGCCAGCAGCTTAGTGGTCCGGGGACAGGGGTTCGATGAGCAGTTCTTC. The variable domain in full, with the rest retrieved from reference TRBV11-3 and TRBJ2-1, is EAGVVQSPRYKIIEKKQPVAFWCNPISGHNTLYWYLQNLGQGPELLIRYENEEAVDDSQLPKDRFSAERLKGVDSTLKIQPAELGDSAVYLCASSLVVRGQGFDEQFFGPGTRLTVL.

This clone was found a few times. This chain links TRBV4-1 with TRBJ1-1; D is undetermined. The V gene lost 4 bases and the J gene lost 2 bases, with 14 bases spanning the gap. Germline V gene data show CDR1 as MGHRA and CDR2 as YSYEKL. The CDR3 runs 15 residues. The CDR3 DNA follows: TGCGCCAGCAGCCCGACGGATGAGGGAAACACTGAAGCTTTCTTT. Its translation: CASSPTDEGNTEAFF.

The chain links TRBV11-2 to TRBJ2-7; 9 bases are a match to TRBD1. Germline CDR1 SGHAT, CDR2 FQNNGV. The trim removed 1 base at V and 3 bases at J, leaving 4 bases unmatched. The CDR3 has 15 residues. In DNA, the CDR3 is TGTGCCAGCAGCTTAGGAGGACAGGGGCACTACGAGCAGTACTTC. This translates into CASSLGGQGHYEQYF.

J is TRBJ2-5 and V is TRBV7-3, with 7 bases that match TRBD1. V lost 4 bases and J lost 0; bases outside the gene matches: 2. This CDR3 contains 14 residues. Germline V CDR1 and CDR2: SGHTA, FQGTGA. Here the CDR3 DNA reads TGTGCCAGCAGCTACGGGACAGACCAAGAGACCCAGTACTTC. Encoded protein: CASSYGTDQETQYF.